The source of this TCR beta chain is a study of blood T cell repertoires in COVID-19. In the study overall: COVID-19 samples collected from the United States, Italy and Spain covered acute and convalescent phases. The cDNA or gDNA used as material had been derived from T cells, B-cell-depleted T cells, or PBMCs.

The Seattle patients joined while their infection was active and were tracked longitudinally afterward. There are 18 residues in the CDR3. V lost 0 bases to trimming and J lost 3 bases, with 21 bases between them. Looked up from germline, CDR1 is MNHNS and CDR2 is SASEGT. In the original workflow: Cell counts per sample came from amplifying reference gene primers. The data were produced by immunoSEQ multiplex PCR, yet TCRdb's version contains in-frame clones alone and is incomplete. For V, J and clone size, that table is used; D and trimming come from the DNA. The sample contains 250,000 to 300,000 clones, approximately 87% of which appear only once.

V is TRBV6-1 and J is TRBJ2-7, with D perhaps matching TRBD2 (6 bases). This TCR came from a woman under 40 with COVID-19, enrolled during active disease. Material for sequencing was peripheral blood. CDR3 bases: TGTGCCAGCAGTGAAGCGCTGGTGGTGGGGACTTCCGACTACGAGCAGTACTTC. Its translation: CASSEALVVGTSDYEQYF.